Listed here are 11 T cell receptor beta chains from one sample, sequenced in a study of regulatory T cells in long-lasting Graves disease. The time point is: newly diagnosed GD, antithyroid drugs for less than 3 months. PBMC RNA served as the TCR library source. Arm-PCR with iRepertoire HTBI primers amplified the CDR3 regions for these TCR beta libraries. Via MiXCR, TCRdb re-called the multiplex PCR reads, giving one row per CDR3 protein. This sample has 300,000 to 400,000 distinct CDR3 sequences, with approximately 15% found just once. These sequences were also reported in another study, on T cells in Graves' hyperthyroidism and ophthalmopathy.

The specimen was peripheral blood mononuclear cells (PBMCs), collected at new diagnosis, from a patient treated with antithyroid drugs. The source is a man in his forties with Graves disease.

This clonotype appeared many times. The chain links TRBV18 to TRBJ2-1; tentatively, D is TRBD2 (6 bases). Trimming removed 3 bases at V and 6 bases at J, with 6 bases between. This CDR3 spans 12 amino acids. CDR1 KGHSH and CDR2 LQKENI come from the germline V gene. The CDR3 loop is CASSPGGNEQFF. CDR3 nucleotides: TGTGCCAGCTCACCGGGGGGCAATGAGCAGTTCTTC.

The chain employs TRBV19 and TRBJ2-1, with TRBD1 identical over 12 bases. The CDR3 spans 19 residues. The junction had 13 bases not matched to a gene; V was cut back by 4 bases and J by 3 bases. Germline lookup yields CDR1 LNHDA and CDR2 SQIVND (reference sequence). CDR3 sequence (DNA): TGTGCCAGTAGTACCCGGGACAGGGGGCTACCCTTGGTCTACAATGAGCAGTTCTTC. The encoded protein is CASSTRDRGLPLVYNEQFF. Supplemented by reference TRBV19 and TRBJ2-1, the full variable domain reads DGGITQSPKYLFRKEGQNVTLSCEQNLNHDAMYWYRQDPGQGLRLIYYSQIVNDFQKGDIAEGYSVSREKKESFPLTVTSAQKNPTAFYLCASSTRDRGLPLVYNEQFFGPGTRLTVL.

This clonotype was detected many times. The chain carries TRBV6-2 or TRBV6-3 and TRBJ2-5, with D maybe TRBD2 (6 bases). Deletions cut 5 bases from V and 7 bases from J, with 17 bases between. CDR3 length: 14 residues. CDR1 is MNHEY and CDR2 is SVGEGT in the germline V gene. The CDR3 protein is CASSELSGQRTQYF. In DNA, the CDR3 is TGTGCCAGCAGTGAACTTAGCGGCCAGAGGACCCAGTACTTC.

This clonotype was seen many times. The chain joins TRBV2 to TRBJ2-3, with D uncertain. Germline V gives CDR1 SNHLY, CDR2 FYNNEI. CDR3 size: 15 residues. V was cut by 6 bases and J by 0 bases, with 13 bases left in between. CDR3 sequence (DNA): TGTGCCAGCAGCCTCCCTAGAGGAAGCACAGATACGCAGTATTTT. Translated, it gives CASSLPRGSTDTQYF.

This clonotype was seen ten or more times. This rearrangement joins TRBV5-4 to TRBJ2-5; D may be TRBD1 or TRBD2 (5 bases each). The CDR3 contains 15 residues. Per the germline V gene, CDR1 is SGHNT and CDR2 is YYREEE (reference sequence). The V end was cut by 1 base, the J end by 5 bases, with 15 bases between. Here the CDR3 reads CASSLKQGEGETQYF. CDR3 nucleotides: TGTGCCAGCAGCTTGAAGCAGGGCGAGGGGGAGACCCAGTACTTC.

This clonotype appeared a single time. The chain is built from TRBV7-9 and TRBJ1-1, with a possible D match to TRBD1 (5 bases). The ends were cut back, 1 base at V and 4 bases at J, with 13 bases in the middle. In germline, CDR1 is SEHNR, CDR2 FQNEAQ (reference sequence). This CDR3 spans 15 amino acids. In nucleotides, the CDR3 is TGTGCCAGCAGCTTAGGGGGGGGACGGGGCACTGAAGCTTTCTTT. Amino acid sequence: CASSLGGGRGTEAFF.

Only a few counts were recorded for this clonotype. The rearrangement joins TRBV2 to TRBJ2-5; no definite D call. V dropped 3 bases and J dropped 3 bases, with 11 bases sitting between them. The CDR3 covers 14 residues. Germline V gives CDR1 SNHLY, CDR2 FYNNEI. CDR3 sequence reads: CASSEGWIEETQYF. The DNA of the CDR3 is TGTGCCAGCAGTGAGGGCTGGATAGAAGAGACCCAGTACTTC.

The table lists this clonotype with many counts. The chain carries TRBV6-1 and TRBJ2-5, with TRBD1 identical over 7 bases. Germline CDR1 MNHNS, CDR2 SASEGT. Germline trimming cut 5 bases from V and 5 bases from J; bases unmatched to any gene: 11. CDR3 size: 15 residues. DNA for the CDR3: TGTGCCAGCAGTAAGACCCCAGGGGGTACGGAGACCCAGTACTTC. Translation gives CASSKTPGGTETQYF.

Concerning this clonotype itself: A much larger clone differs by one base, so this may be a read error. This chain links TRBV27 with TRBJ2-3, with 11 bases identical to TRBD1. V lost 5 bases and J lost 2; bases outside the gene matches: 0. There are 14 residues in the CDR3. The germline gives CDR1 MNHEY, CDR2 SMNVEV (reference sequence). DNA of the CDR3: TGTGCCAGCAGTGGACAGGGGGCCACAGATACGCAGTATTTT. Protein product: CASSGQGATDTQYF.

This clonotype was picked up a small number of times. This sequence may be a read error, since a much larger clone differs from it by one base. V gene TRBV5-1 combines with J gene TRBJ2-1; the D gene is possibly TRBD2 (5 bases). V was shortened by 0 bases and J by 10 bases, with 17 bases between the two germline ends. Germline-derived CDR1 and CDR2 are SGHRS and YFSETQ. This CDR3 has 15 residues. The chain's CDR3 is CASSLAEREYYEQFF. CDR3 sequence (DNA): TGCGCCAGCAGCTTGGCCGAGAGGGAGTACTACGAGCAGTTCTTC. Full variable domain (remainder filled in from reference TRBV5-1 and TRBJ2-1): KAGVTQTPRYLIKTRGQQVTLSCSPISGHRSVSWYQQTPGQGLQFLFEYFSETQRNKGNFPGRFSGRQFSNSRSEMNVSTLELGDSALYLCASSLAEREYYEQFFGPGTRLTVL.

In its sample, this clonotype was seen many times. The V and J genes are TRBV2 and TRBJ1-1; TRBD1 matches at 7 bases. Germline trimming cut 8 bases from V and 3 bases from J; bases unmatched to any gene: 12. The CDR3 has 15 residues. Germline CDR1 and CDR2: SNHLY and FYNNEI. CDR3 bases: TGTGCCAGCGGGACAGACCCCCCCTCCGACACTGAAGCTTTCTTT. It is translated as CASGTDPPSDTEAFF.